A selection of T cell receptor beta chains follows, all from one sample in a study of T-cell memory formation after mild COVID-19. TCRdb reprocessed the 5' RACE reads via MiXCR and lists one record per CDR3 protein. Among 180,000 or so distinct CDR3 sequences listed, roughly 12% were seen once. The sample taken for sequencing was PBMCs or a T cell subset sorted from them (not recorded which). The receptors shown here come from a man younger than 30 who had mild COVID-19 (a few samples of this study predate the infection). Cell type and time point are not known. Each CDR3 is given with its conserved first and last residue. The order of the fields is J gene, clone size, V gene, D gene, CDR3 protein, CDR3 DNA. The D gene is left open where the match is weak. Some rows have no size entry. The others give once, few or many, or a class for an expanded clone.

J gene: TRBJ1-1
clone size: -
V gene: TRBV18
D gene: -
CDR3 protein: CASSTSDGSREAFF
CDR3 DNA: TGTGCCAGCTCAACCTCGGACGGTTCCCGTGAAGCTTTCTTT

J gene: TRBJ2-5
clone size: many
V gene: TRBV10-3
D gene: -
CDR3 protein: CAITRGVQETQYF
CDR3 DNA: TGTGCCATCACCCGGGGAGTACAAGAGACCCAGTACTTC

J gene: TRBJ2-4
clone size: -
V gene: TRBV28
D gene: -
CDR3 protein: CASSFRPGSSKNIQYF
CDR3 DNA: TGTGCCAGCAGTTTTCGGCCGGGCTCCTCCAAAAACATTCAGTACTTC

J gene: TRBJ1-1
clone size: few
V gene: TRBV6-5
D gene: TRBD1
CDR3 protein: CASSNMDRAFGAFF
CDR3 DNA: TGTGCCAGCAGCAACATGGACAGGGCCTTTGGAGCTTTCTTT

J gene: TRBJ2-3
clone size: few
V gene: TRBV11-2
D gene: TRBD2
CDR3 protein: CASSAKSGGSTDTQYF
CDR3 DNA: TGTGCCAGCAGCGCTAAGAGCGGGGGTTCCACAGATACGCAGTATTTT

J gene: TRBJ2-6
clone size: few
V gene: TRBV5-1
D gene: -
CDR3 protein: CASSLATQGRAGANVLTF
CDR3 DNA: TGCGCCAGCAGCTTGGCCACGCAGGGGAGAGCTGGGGCCAACGTCCTGACTTTC

J gene: TRBJ2-3
clone size: few
V gene: TRBV11-2
D gene: TRBD2
CDR3 protein: CASSPRAGGLDTQYF
CDR3 DNA: TGTGCCAGCAGCCCCCGGGCGGGGGGCCTGGATACGCAGTATTTT

J gene: TRBJ1-5
clone size: -
V gene: TRBV5-1
D gene: -
CDR3 protein: CASRTLGHSNQPQHF
CDR3 DNA: TGCGCCAGCCGAACCTTAGGGCATTCCAATCAGCCCCAGCATTTT

J gene: TRBJ2-3
clone size: -
V gene: TRBV24-1
D gene: TRBD1
CDR3 protein: CATSDSQGARDTQYF
CDR3 DNA: TGTGCCACCAGTGATTCCCAGGGGGCCAGAGATACGCAGTATTTT

J gene: TRBJ1-5
clone size: -
V gene: TRBV7-2
D gene: TRBD1
CDR3 protein: CASSLDAGGQPQHF
CDR3 DNA: TGTGCCAGCAGCTTAGATGCAGGGGGTCAGCCCCAGCATTTT

J gene: TRBJ1-5
clone size: few
V gene: TRBV20-1
D gene: -
CDR3 protein: CSASTWGQGQPQHF
CDR3 DNA: TGCAGTGCTAGCACATGGGGTCAGGGTCAGCCCCAGCATTTT

J gene: TRBJ2-7
clone size: few
V gene: TRBV2
D gene: -
CDR3 protein: CASSAARTHYEQYF
CDR3 DNA: TGTGCCAGCAGTGCGGCTAGGACTCACTACGAGCAGTACTTC

J gene: TRBJ2-5
clone size: -
V gene: TRBV6-6
D gene: -
CDR3 protein: CASSYSVGAETQYF
CDR3 DNA: TGTGCCAGCAGTTACTCAGTAGGGGCAGAGACCCAGTACTTC

J gene: TRBJ1-1
clone size: few
V gene: TRBV4-3
D gene: -
CDR3 protein: CASSQRRNTEAFF
CDR3 DNA: TGCGCCAGCAGCCAAAGGCGGAACACTGAAGCTTTCTTT

J gene: TRBJ2-2
clone size: -
V gene: TRBV12-3/TRBV12-4
D gene: -
CDR3 protein: CASSPAYGELFF
CDR3 DNA: TGTGCCAGCAGCCCAGCATACGGGGAGCTGTTTTTT

J gene: TRBJ1-1
clone size: few
V gene: TRBV5-1
D gene: -
CDR3 protein: CASSPDNGMNTEAFF
CDR3 DNA: TGCGCCAGCAGCCCCGACAACGGGATGAACACTGAAGCTTTCTTT

J gene: TRBJ2-1
clone size: -
V gene: TRBV7-3
D gene: -
CDR3 protein: CASTPRPNSEQFF
CDR3 DNA: TGTGCCAGCACTCCGCGGCCGAACAGCGAGCAGTTCTTC

J gene: TRBJ2-3
clone size: -
V gene: TRBV5-1
D gene: -
CDR3 protein: CASSFGQRAVTDTQYF
CDR3 DNA: TGCGCCAGCAGCTTCGGGCAGCGAGCTGTCACAGATACGCAGTATTTT

J gene: TRBJ2-3
clone size: many
V gene: TRBV7-2
D gene: -
CDR3 protein: CASSLRGGDTQYF
CDR3 DNA: TGTGCCAGCAGCTTAAGGGGGGGAGATACGCAGTATTTT